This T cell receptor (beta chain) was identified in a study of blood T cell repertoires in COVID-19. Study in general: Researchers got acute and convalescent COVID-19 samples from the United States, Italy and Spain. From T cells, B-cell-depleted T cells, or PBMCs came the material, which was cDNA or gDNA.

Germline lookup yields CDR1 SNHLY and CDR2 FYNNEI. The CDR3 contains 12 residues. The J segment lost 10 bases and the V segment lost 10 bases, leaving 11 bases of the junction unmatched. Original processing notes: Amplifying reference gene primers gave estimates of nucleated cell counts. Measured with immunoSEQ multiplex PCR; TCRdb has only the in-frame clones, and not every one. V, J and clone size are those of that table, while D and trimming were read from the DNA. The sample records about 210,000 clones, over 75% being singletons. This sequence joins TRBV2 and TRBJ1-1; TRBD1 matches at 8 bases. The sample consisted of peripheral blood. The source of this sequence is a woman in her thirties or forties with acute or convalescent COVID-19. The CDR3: CAKVRTGQGAFF. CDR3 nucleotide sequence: TGTGCCAAGGTTAGGACAGGGCAGGGAGCTTTCTTT. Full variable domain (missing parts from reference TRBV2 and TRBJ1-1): EPEVTQTPSHQVTQMGQEVILRCVPISNHLYFYWYRQILGQKVEFLVSFYNNEISEKSEIFDDQFSVERPDGSNFTLKIRSTKLEDSAMYFCAKVRTGQGAFFGQGTRLTVV.